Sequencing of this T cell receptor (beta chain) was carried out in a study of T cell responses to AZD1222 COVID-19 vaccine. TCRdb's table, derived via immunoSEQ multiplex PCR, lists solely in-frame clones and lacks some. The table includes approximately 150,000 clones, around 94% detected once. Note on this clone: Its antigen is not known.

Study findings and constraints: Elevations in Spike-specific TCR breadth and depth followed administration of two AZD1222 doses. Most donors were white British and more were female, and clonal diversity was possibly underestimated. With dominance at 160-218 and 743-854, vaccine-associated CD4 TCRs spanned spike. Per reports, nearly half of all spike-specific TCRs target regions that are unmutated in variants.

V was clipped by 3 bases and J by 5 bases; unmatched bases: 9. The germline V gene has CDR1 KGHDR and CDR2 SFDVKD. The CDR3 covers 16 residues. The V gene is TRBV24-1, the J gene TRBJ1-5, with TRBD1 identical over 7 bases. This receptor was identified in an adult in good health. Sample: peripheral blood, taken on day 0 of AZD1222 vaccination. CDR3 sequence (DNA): TGTGCCACCAGTGATCGGGACAGAGATATTGATCAGCCCCAGCATTTT. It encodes CATSDRDRDIDQPQHF.